What follows is one TCR beta chain and its context. Its antigen is still unknown. In the PCR, 60 Vbeta and 13 Jbeta primers were used. The protocol was immunoSEQ multiplex PCR, while the TCRdb copy is restricted to in-frame clones and leaves out a portion. The data contain 130,000 to 150,000 clones, 79% of them singletons. The sample comes from a study of cytomegalovirus exposure and HLA in healthy donors. General study results and limits: Trimming of TCR beta V- and J-genes showed a link, identified in a later analysis, to a missense DCLRE1C variant. An analysis was carried out later, and it reportedly showed fewer N-insertions in an Asian-associated ancestry cluster than the approximately 610-donor mean.

Sequencing was carried out using PBMCs. This receptor was identified in a woman aged 40 to 55 in good health and CMV-seropositive.

The DNA of the CDR3 is TGTGCCAGTAGTACCGACAGGGATCAGCCCCAGCATTTT. Translation: CASSTDRDQPQHF. The chain links TRBV19 to TRBJ1-5, with 7 bases fitting TRBD1. J lost 5 bases, V lost 4 bases, and 2 bases had no gene match. CDR1 LNHDA and CDR2 SQIVND come from the germline V gene (reference sequence). CDR3 length: 13 amino acids.